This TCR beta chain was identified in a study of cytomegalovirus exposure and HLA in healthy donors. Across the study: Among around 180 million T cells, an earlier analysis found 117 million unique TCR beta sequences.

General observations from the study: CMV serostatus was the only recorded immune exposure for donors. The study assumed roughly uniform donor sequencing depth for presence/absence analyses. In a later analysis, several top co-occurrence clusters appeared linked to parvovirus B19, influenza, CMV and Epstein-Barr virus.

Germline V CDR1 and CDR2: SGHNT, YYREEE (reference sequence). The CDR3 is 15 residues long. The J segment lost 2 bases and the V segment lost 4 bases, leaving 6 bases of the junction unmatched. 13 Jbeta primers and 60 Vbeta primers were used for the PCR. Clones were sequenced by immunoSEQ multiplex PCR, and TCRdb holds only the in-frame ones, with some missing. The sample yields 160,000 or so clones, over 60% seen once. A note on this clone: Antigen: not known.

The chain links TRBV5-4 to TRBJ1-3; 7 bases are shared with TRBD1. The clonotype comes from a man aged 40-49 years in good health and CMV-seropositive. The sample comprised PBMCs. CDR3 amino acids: CASSIDRVPGNTIYF. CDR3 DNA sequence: TGTGCCAGCAGCATCGACAGGGTCCCTGGAAACACCATATATTTT.